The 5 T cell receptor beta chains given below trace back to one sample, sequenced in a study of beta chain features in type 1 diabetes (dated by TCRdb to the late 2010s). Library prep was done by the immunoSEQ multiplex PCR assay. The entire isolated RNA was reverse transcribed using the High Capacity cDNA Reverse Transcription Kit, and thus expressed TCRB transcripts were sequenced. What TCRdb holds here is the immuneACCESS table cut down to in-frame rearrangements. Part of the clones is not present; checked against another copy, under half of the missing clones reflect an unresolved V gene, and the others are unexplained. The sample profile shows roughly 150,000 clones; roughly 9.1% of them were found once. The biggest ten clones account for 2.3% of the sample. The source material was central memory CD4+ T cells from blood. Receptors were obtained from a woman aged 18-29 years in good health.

As DNA, the CDR3 is TGTGCCAGCAGCGTACAGGAGAACACTGAAGCTTTCTTT. It is translated as CASSVQENTEAFF. The chain has TRBV11-1 and TRBJ1-1, with D possibly matching TRBD1 (5 bases). Trimming cost V 5 bases and J 1 base, with 8 bases left between them. The CDR3 runs 13 residues. Germline-derived CDR1 and CDR2 are SGHAT and FQDESV (reference sequence).

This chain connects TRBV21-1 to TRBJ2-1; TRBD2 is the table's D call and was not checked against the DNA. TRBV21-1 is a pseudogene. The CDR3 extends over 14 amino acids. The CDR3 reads CAGISGRSCNEQFF. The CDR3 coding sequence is TGTGCCGGGATTAGCGGGAGATCGTGCAATGAGCAGTTCTTC.

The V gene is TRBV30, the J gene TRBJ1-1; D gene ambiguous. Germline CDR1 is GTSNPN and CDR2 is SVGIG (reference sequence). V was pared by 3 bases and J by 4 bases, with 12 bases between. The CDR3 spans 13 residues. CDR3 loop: CAWRGRAGTEAFF. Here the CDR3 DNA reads TGTGCCTGGAGGGGGAGGGCGGGCACTGAAGCTTTCTTT.

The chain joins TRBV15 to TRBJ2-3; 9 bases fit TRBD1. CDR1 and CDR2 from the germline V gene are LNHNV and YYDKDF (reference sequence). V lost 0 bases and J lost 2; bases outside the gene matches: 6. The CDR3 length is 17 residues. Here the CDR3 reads CATSRDPGQGYTDTQYF. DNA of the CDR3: TGTGCCACCAGCAGAGACCCGGGACAGGGCTACACAGATACGCAGTATTTT.

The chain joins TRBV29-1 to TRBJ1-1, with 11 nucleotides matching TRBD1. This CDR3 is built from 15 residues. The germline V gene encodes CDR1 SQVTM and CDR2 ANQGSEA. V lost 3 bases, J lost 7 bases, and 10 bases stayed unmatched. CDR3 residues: CSVDGRRTGGVEAFF. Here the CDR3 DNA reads TGCAGCGTTGATGGGAGGAGGACAGGGGGCGTTGAAGCTTTCTTT.